This T cell receptor (beta chain) was found in a study of blood T cell repertoires in COVID-19. Across the study: Acute-phase and convalescent COVID-19 samples originated in the United States, Italy and Spain. From T cells, B-cell-depleted T cells, or PBMCs came the material, which was cDNA or gDNA.

A Seattle source enrolled patients during active infection and followed them longitudinally. Per the authors' pipeline: Researchers report that nucleated cell counts were estimated from reference gene primer amplification. Using immunoSEQ multiplex PCR, the repertoire was profiled, and TCRdb retains in-frame clones only, with some absent. The V and J calls and clone size were taken over from that table, and D and trimming were inferred from the DNA. The sample shows roughly 480,000 clones, roughly nine tenths of them seen only once. The CDR3 is 13 residues long. Trimming removed 0 bases from V and 8 bases from J, with 8 bases in between. Germline CDR1 SGDLS, CDR2 YYNGEE.

Sequencing used peripheral blood. The source is a man between 18 and 35 years old with COVID-19, enrolled during active disease. This chain joins TRBV9 and TRBJ2-2; weak D call: TRBD2 (5 bases). DNA of the CDR3: TGTGCCAGCAGCGTAGACGGGAAGGGGGAGCTGTTTTTT. It is translated as CASSVDGKGELFF.